This passage covers 2 T cell receptor beta chains from one sample sequenced in a study of glioma-infiltrating T cells. TCR alpha and beta CDR3 regions were amplified from RNA using iRepertoire nested multiplex PCR. TCRdb reanalysed the multiplex PCR reads using MiXCR and keeps one entry per CDR3 protein. Among 1,500 to 2,000 distinct CDR3 sequences listed, approximately 82% were seen once. Material for sequencing was glioma tissue, nonneoplastic brain tissue, or PBMCs (not recorded which). These receptors were collected from a human donor with low-grade glioma or glioblastoma, undergoing nonglioma brain surgery, or in good health (not recorded which). Some clones in this sample may be carry-over from other donors' samples.

The chain couples TRBV20-1 to TRBJ2-7, with 8 bases fitting TRBD2. Germline CDR1 reads DFQATT; CDR2 reads SNEGSKA (reference sequence). V trimming: 6 bases; J trimming: 2 bases; junction bases outside the gene matches: 6. The CDR3 has 13 residues. CDR3 in amino acids: CSASAGGTYEQYF. The CDR3 coding sequence is TGCAGTGCATCTGCGGGAGGAACCTACGAGCAGTACTTC.

In its sample, this clonotype was seen once. Germline and junction disagree at one end, which may indicate a read error. The chain joins TRBV7-9 to TRBJ2-3, with 7 bases aligning to TRBD1. The CDR3 extends over 17 amino acids. In germline, CDR1 is SEHNR, CDR2 FQNEAQ (reference sequence). CDR3 coding DNA: TGTGCCAGCAGCCAGGTTCAAGGGGGCCTCCCGCCAGATAAGCAGTATTTT. This sequence encodes CASSQVQGGLPPDKQYF.